These 19 T cell receptor beta chains were all obtained from the same sample, sequenced in a study of graft-versus-host responses after intestinal transplantation. Here immunoSEQ multiplex PCR was the method, and the copy in TCRdb shows in-frame clones only, minus some. The data show 100,000 or so clones, more than 75% seen once. The antigens these receptors bind are not known. The material was unstimulated CD4+ T cells sorted from spleen or lymph node cells, obtained before transplant. These receptors were collected from a human donor who was the organ donor for an intestinal transplant.

The J gene is TRBJ2-2, the V gene TRBV27; possible D gene TRBD1, 6 bases. The CDR3 sequence is 17 residues long. Germline CDR1 and CDR2: MNHEY and SMNVEV (reference sequence). V shed 5 bases and J shed 9 bases, with 25 bases lying between them. The CDR3: CASSTRTTGLVFRELFF. The DNA of the CDR3 is TGTGCCAGCAGTACGAGAACAACAGGGTTGGTTTTCCGGGAGCTGTTTTTT.

The chain is built from TRBV5-3 and TRBJ2-7; D might be TRBD2 (7 bases). TRBV5-3 is filed as an ORF, its function uncertain. The CDR3 has 13 amino acids. V was pared by 4 bases and J by 6 bases, with 14 bases between. The CDR3: CARSAQRGGEQYF. CDR3 bases: TGTGCCAGAAGCGCTCAAAGGGGGGGCGAGCAGTACTTC.

The CDR3 nucleotides are TGTGCCAGCAGTCCTAATGGGGCGCTCCTCACGGGTGGCTACACCTTC. Translation: CASSPNGALLTGGYTF. This chain connects TRBV27 to TRBJ1-2; a possible D gene is TRBD1 (5 bases). Germline V CDR1 and CDR2: MNHEY, SMNVEV (reference sequence). The CDR3 extends over 16 amino acids. Trimming removed 5 bases at V and 7 bases at J, with 23 bases between.

The chain employs TRBV28 and TRBJ1-2; D unresolved. With 7 bases removed from V and 7 bases from J, the gap between germline ends came to 10 bases. Germline CDR1 is MDHEN and CDR2 is SYDVKM. The CDR3 contains 11 residues. The CDR3 loop reads CASTYHAGYTF. DNA for the CDR3: TGTGCCAGCACATACCATGCTGGCTACACCTTC.

The CDR3 sequence: CASSLDTAVSNQPQHF. DNA for the CDR3: TGTGCCAGCAGCTTAGATACAGCCGTTAGCAATCAGCCCCAGCATTTT. This chain uses TRBV7-8 with TRBJ1-5; D is undetermined. Germline-derived CDR1 and CDR2 are SGHVS and FQNEAQ. Between the trimmed V and J ends, which lost 1 base and 0 bases, there was a span of 10 bases. This CDR3 region has 16 residues.

The chain uses TRBV7-3 and TRBJ1-1, with 8 positions matching TRBD1. The V gene end was trimmed by 6 bases and the J gene end by 3 bases; junction bases not matched to a gene: 6. This CDR3 has 14 residues. The germline CDR1 and CDR2 sequences are SGHTA and FQGTGA. The chain's CDR3 is CASSSQGADTEAFF. The CDR3 nucleotides are TGTGCCAGCAGTTCTCAGGGGGCCGACACTGAAGCTTTCTTT.

The chain employs TRBV18 and TRBJ1-2; D is undetermined. The CDR3 runs 13 residues. V was shortened by 1 base and J by 3 bases, with 6 bases between the two germline ends. Germline loops: CDR1 KGHSH, CDR2 LQKENI. The CDR3 here is CASSPRADYGYTF. The CDR3, as DNA: TGTGCCAGCTCACCACGGGCGGACTATGGCTACACCTTC.

The chain has TRBV5-1 and TRBJ2-2; 9 bases are shared with TRBD2. CDR3 length equals 16 residues. With V trimmed by 2 bases and J by 0 bases, 2 bases remained unmatched. Germline V gene sequence: CDR1 SGHRS, CDR2 YFSETQ. The CDR3 nucleotides read TGCGCCAGCAGCTTAAGGACTAGCGCGAACACCGGGGAGCTGTTTTTT. It translates to CASSLRTSANTGELFF.

The CDR3 sequence: CASSPPGPAGETQYF. The CDR3 DNA reads TGTGCCAGCTCACCACCGGGACCTGCGGGGGAGACCCAGTACTTC. The gene calls are TRBV18 and TRBJ2-5; a weak D match, TRBD2 (6 bases). The CDR3 runs 15 residues. V was shortened by 0 bases and J by 5 bases, with 13 bases between the two germline ends. Germline V gene data show CDR1 as KGHSH and CDR2 as LQKENI.

V gene TRBV4-2 combines with J gene TRBJ1-1, with D possibly TRBD1 on 5 matching bases. Germline values: CDR1 LGHNA, CDR2 YNFKEQ. CDR3 length: 13 residues. Trimming removed 5 bases at V and 4 bases at J, with 11 bases between. The CDR3 loop reads CASSARGGTEAFF. The CDR3 DNA is TGTGCCAGCAGCGCGAGGGGAGGCACTGAAGCTTTCTTT.

This clone has a handful of counts. The rearrangement joins TRBV29-1 to TRBJ1-2, with TRBD1 as a possible D gene (6 bases). Between the trimmed V and J ends, which lost 6 bases and 8 bases, there was a span of 10 bases. The CDR3 totals 10 residues. Germline V CDR1 and CDR2: SQVTM, ANQGSEA. Here the CDR3 reads CSVRQEGYTF. The CDR3 DNA reads TGCAGCGTCAGACAGGAGGGCTACACCTTC.

This chain links TRBV7-2 with TRBJ2-5; 8 nucleotides align to TRBD1. The junction had 12 bases not matched to a gene; V was cut back by 4 bases and J by 5 bases. The CDR3 has 16 residues. CDR1 is SGHTA and CDR2 is FQGNSA in the germline V gene. The CDR3 loop is CASSSKGRGQVETQYF. CDR3 in DNA: TGTGCCAGCAGCTCAAAGGGCAGGGGGCAGGTCGAGACCCAGTACTTC.

There are a few counts of this clone. This chain joins TRBV19 and TRBJ1-5; 7 nucleotides line up with TRBD1. V shed 4 bases and J 3 bases; nucleotides not matched to a gene: 6. The germline gives CDR1 LNHDA, CDR2 SQIVND (reference sequence). The CDR3 is 15 residues long. CDR3 amino acids: CASSSWGQPNQPQHF. CDR3 coding DNA: TGTGCCAGTAGTAGCTGGGGACAGCCCAATCAGCCCCAGCATTTT.

V and J are TRBV7-2 and TRBJ1-2; 8 nucleotides align to TRBD1. CDR1 and CDR2 (germline): SGHTA, FQGNSA. J lost 1 base, V lost 3 bases, and 13 bases had no gene match. The CDR3 spans 18 residues. The CDR3 reads CASSFSGQGAFLNYGYTF. The CDR3 DNA sequence: TGTGCCAGCAGCTTCTCAGGACAGGGAGCCTTCCTTAACTATGGCTACACCTTC.

The chain couples TRBV11-1 to TRBJ2-7, with unresolved D. Germline CDR1 SGHAT, CDR2 FQDESV (reference sequence). This CDR3 is 15 amino acids long. V was shortened by 0 bases and J by 2 bases, with 11 bases between the two germline ends. The CDR3 nucleotides are TGTGCCAGCAGCTTAGCCACAGCATATCCCTACGAGCAGTACTTC. This sequence encodes CASSLATAYPYEQYF.

The chain uses TRBV6-5 and TRBJ1-6; 7 nucleotides match TRBD1. CDR1 is MNHEY and CDR2 is SVGAGI in the germline V gene. V lost 6 bases and J lost 9; bases outside the gene matches: 8. CDR3 length: 14 residues. The CDR3, as DNA: TGTGCCAGCAGACCGACAGGGCTCGGTTCACCCCTCCACTTT. The encoded protein is CASRPTGLGSPLHF.

The chain uses TRBV6-1 and TRBJ1-3; the D is unclear. The germline gives CDR1 MNHNS, CDR2 SASEGT. V was cut by 8 bases and J by 0 bases, with 14 bases left in between. The CDR3 sequence is 15 residues long. CDR3 residues: CASSNLGFSGNTIYF. In nucleotides, the CDR3 is TGTGCCAGCTCTAATCTAGGGTTCTCTGGAAACACCATATATTTT.

The chain is built from TRBV7-9 and TRBJ2-2; D is undetermined. The CDR3 length is 11 residues. Germline CDR1 SEHNR, CDR2 FQNEAQ (reference sequence). With 2 bases removed from V and 8 bases from J, the gap between germline ends came to 3 bases. The CDR3 is CASSLRGELFF. CDR3 in DNA: TGTGCCAGCAGCTTAAGGGGGGAGCTGTTTTTT.

The chain combines TRBV27 with TRBJ1-5; D is undetermined. Germline loops: CDR1 MNHEY, CDR2 SMNVEV (reference sequence). The CDR3 totals 18 residues. The germline V and J ends were trimmed by 0 bases and 0 bases, with 15 bases remaining between them. CDR3 DNA: TGTGCCAGCAGTTTATCCTCCAGCTGGAGGTATAGCAATCAGCCCCAGCATTTT. Its translation is CASSLSSSWRYSNQPQHF.